The 15 T cell receptor beta chains below come from one sample, sequenced in a study of long-term antiretroviral therapy in people with HIV. The assay, immunoSEQ v3.0, was run at survey level. TCRdb's table, derived via immunoSEQ multiplex PCR, lists solely in-frame clones and lacks some. The table lists approximately 30,000 clones, over 80% of them singletons. Sequencing was performed on unsorted PBMCs, taken 2.7 to 2.9 years after starting antiretroviral therapy. These receptor sequences come from a young man with HIV.

This chain links TRBV6-1 with TRBJ1-5, with D perhaps matching TRBD1 (5 bases). Looked up from germline, CDR1 is MNHNS and CDR2 is SASEGT. This CDR3 has 13 residues. With 5 bases removed from V and 7 bases from J, the gap between germline ends came to 12 bases. As DNA, the CDR3 is TGTGCCAGCAGTCCAGGGTGGTGGCAGCCCCAGCATTTT. Translation gives CASSPGWWQPQHF.

The J gene is TRBJ2-7, the V gene TRBV4-3; D is possibly TRBD2 (6 bases). Germline values: CDR1 LGHNA, CDR2 YSLEER. V gave up 0 bases and J gave up 3 bases, with 12 bases separating them. The CDR3 has 15 residues. This CDR3 reads CASSQEGGADYEQYF. Written as DNA, the CDR3 is TGCGCCAGCAGCCAAGAAGGAGGGGCGGACTACGAGCAGTACTTC.

The chain uses TRBV2 and TRBJ1-4; TRBD1 aligns across 7 bases. This CDR3 is 15 amino acids long. Trimming cost V 6 bases and J 7 bases; bases outside gene matches: 11. Germline V gene sequence: CDR1 SNHLY, CDR2 FYNNEI. For the CDR3, the DNA is TGTGCCAGCAGGCCTACAGGGGTGGAAGGTGAAAAACTGTTTTTT. This sequence encodes CASRPTGVEGEKLFF.

The chain is built from TRBV6-1 and TRBJ1-6, with 8 bases matching TRBD1. The germline V gene has CDR1 MNHNS and CDR2 SASEGT. The CDR3 is 14 amino acids. The ends lost 7 bases at V and 9 bases at J; junction bases unmatched: 8. CDR3 residues: CASTLDRGRSPLHF. The CDR3 DNA sequence: TGTGCCAGCACCCTTGACAGGGGTCGTTCACCCCTCCACTTT.

This clone was found a few times. The CDR3 spells CASSLAGQWGTDTQYF. CDR3 DNA sequence: TGTGCCAGCAGCTTAGCGGGGCAGTGGGGCACAGATACGCAGTATTTT. This chain links TRBV7-2 with TRBJ2-3, with D tentatively TRBD1 (5 bases). Germline V gene data show CDR1 as SGHTA and CDR2 as FQGNSA. V was shortened by 0 bases and J by 1 base, with 11 bases between the two germline ends. This CDR3 is 16 amino acids long.

The rearrangement joins TRBV5-4 to TRBJ2-5; no reliable D call. CDR3 length equals 13 residues. The V end was cut by 4 bases, the J end by 5 bases, with 12 bases between. The germline V gene encodes CDR1 SGHNT and CDR2 YYREEE (reference sequence). The CDR3 reads CASSPSLRETQYF. CDR3 DNA: TGTGCCAGCAGCCCCTCGTTGAGGGAGACCCAGTACTTC.

The genes are TRBV19 and TRBJ2-7; D is unresolved. Germline CDR1 reads LNHDA; CDR2 reads SQIVND (reference sequence). The CDR3 contains 13 residues. The V and J ends lost 1 base and 3 bases respectively, with 7 bases between them. CDR3 sequence: CASSIGLYYEQYF. The CDR3 DNA follows: TGTGCCAGTAGTATAGGACTTTACTACGAGCAGTACTTC.

The chain carries TRBV27 and TRBJ2-1, with D possibly matching TRBD2 (7 bases). Trimming took 5 bases from V and 6 from J, leaving 14 bases between them. The CDR3 runs 14 residues. Germline loops: CDR1 MNHEY, CDR2 SMNVEV (reference sequence). The CDR3 bases are TGTGCCAGCAGTCCCCTGGGGGGGCGCAATGAGCAGTTCTTC. It translates to CASSPLGGRNEQFF.

As regards this clone: One junction end does not reproduce the germline sequence, and a read error may be involved. The genes are TRBV14 and TRBJ1-1; D unclear. Germline V CDR1 and CDR2: SGHDN, FVKESK. CDR3 length equals 14 residues. Here the CDR3 DNA reads TGTGCCAGCAGCCACTTACGGGCGAACGCTGAAGCTTTCTTT. It specifies CASSHLRANAEAFF.

DNA for the CDR3: TGTGCCAGCGTGGGAAGCGGGGACACAGATACGCAGTATTTT. Protein product: CASVGSGDTDTQYF. The chain carries TRBV28 and TRBJ2-3; 7 bases line up with TRBD2. Germline V lookup: CDR1 MDHEN, CDR2 SYDVKM. This CDR3 contains 14 residues. The V and J ends lost 8 bases and 2 bases, in that order; junction bases with no gene match: 7.

The V call is TRBV6-1, the J call TRBJ2-5; TRBD2 agrees at 9 bases. Germline CDR1 and CDR2: MNHNS and SASEGT. The CDR3 is 13 amino acids. The V segment lost 4 bases and the J segment 4 bases; nucleotides outside the gene matches: 1. In DNA, the CDR3 is TGTGCCAGCAGTGTTAGCGGGAGAGAGACCCAGTACTTC. It translates to CASSVSGRETQYF.

This chain joins TRBV6-5 and TRBJ1-5; weak D call: TRBD1 (5 bases). The CDR3 runs 14 residues. The ends were cut back, 6 bases at V and 3 bases at J, with 12 bases in the middle. CDR1 and CDR2 from the germline V gene are MNHEY and SVGAGI. The CDR3 spells CASSRDSFNQPQHF. The CDR3 DNA sequence: TGTGCCAGCAGCCGAGACAGCTTCAATCAGCCCCAGCATTTT.

V is TRBV5-1 and J is TRBJ2-7; TRBD2 aligns across 10 bases. Germline V gene sequence: CDR1 SGHRS, CDR2 YFSETQ. J gave up 3 bases and V 4 bases, and 4 bases lay outside the gene matches. The CDR3 is made up of 14 amino acids. The CDR3 DNA sequence: TGCGCCAGCAGCGGTGGGACTAGCGTCTACGAGCAGTACTTC. Translating it yields CASSGGTSVYEQYF.

The chain combines TRBV28 with TRBJ1-1, with 7 bases fitting TRBD1. Trimming took 5 bases from V and 8 from J; bases not matched to a gene: 11. Per germline, CDR1 MDHEN and CDR2 SYDVKM. The CDR3 totals 14 residues. The CDR3 spells CASSPGQVGGEAFF. CDR3 coding DNA: TGTGCCAGCAGTCCCGGACAGGTGGGGGGCGAAGCTTTCTTT. Drawing the rest from reference TRBV28 and TRBJ1-1, the complete variable domain is DVKVTQSSRYLVKRTGEKVFLECVQDMDHENMFWYRQDPGLGLRLIYFSYDVKMKEKGDIPEGYSVSREKKERFSLILESASTNQTSMYLCASSPGQVGGEAFFGQGTRLTVV.

This clone was detected only a few times. The rearrangement joins TRBV6-5 to TRBJ2-2; D is perhaps TRBD1 (7 bases). The length of the CDR3 is 16 residues. CDR1 is MNHEY and CDR2 is SVGAGI in the germline V gene. V was shortened by 0 bases and J by 5 bases, with 13 bases between the two germline ends. The CDR3 reads CASSYSGGGGTGELFF. CDR3 coding DNA: TGTGCCAGCAGTTACTCAGGAGGGGGCGGTACCGGGGAGCTGTTTTTT.